The following is a T cell receptor beta chain sequence with its context. Its antigen is not identified. These data originate in a study of shared clonotypes between healthy human individuals. Study-wide results and caveats: Larger estimated richness was generally seen in naive subsets than in memory subsets.

Splitting of CD4+ cells produced CD45RA+ naive and CD45RA-negative memory subsets. The germline gives CDR1 MNHNS, CDR2 SASEGT. The CDR3 contains 16 residues. V dropped 2 bases and J dropped 4 bases, with 15 bases sitting between them. TCRdb keeps only in-frame clones here, not all; method: immunoSEQ multiplex PCR. Found here are some 240,000 clones, 50% to 80% of them singletons; the top ten hold 8.5% to 14%. The V and J genes are TRBV6-1 and TRBJ1-5; D is possibly TRBD1 (5 bases). This clonotype was obtained from a man aged 30 to 39 in good health. The sequencing sample was made of memory CD4+ T cells sorted from blood. The subset denotes: CD45RA-negative fraction. In DNA, the CDR3 is TGTGCCAGCAGTGAATCTGTTCGGGGGTCAAATCAGCCCCAGCATTTT. Its translation is CASSESVRGSNQPQHF.